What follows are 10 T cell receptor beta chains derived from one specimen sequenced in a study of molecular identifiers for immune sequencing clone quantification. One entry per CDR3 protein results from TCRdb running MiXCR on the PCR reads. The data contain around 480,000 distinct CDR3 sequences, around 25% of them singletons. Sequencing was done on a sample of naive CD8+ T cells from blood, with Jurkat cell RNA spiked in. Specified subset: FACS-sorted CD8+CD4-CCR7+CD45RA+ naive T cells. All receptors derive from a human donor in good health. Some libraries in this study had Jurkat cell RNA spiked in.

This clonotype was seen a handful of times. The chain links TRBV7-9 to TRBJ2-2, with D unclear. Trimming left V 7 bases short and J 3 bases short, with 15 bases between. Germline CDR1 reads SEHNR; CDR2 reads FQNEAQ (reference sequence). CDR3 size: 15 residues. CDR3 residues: CASILSGFHTGELFF. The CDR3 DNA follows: TGTGCCAGCATTCTATCCGGCTTTCACACCGGGGAGCTGTTTTTT.

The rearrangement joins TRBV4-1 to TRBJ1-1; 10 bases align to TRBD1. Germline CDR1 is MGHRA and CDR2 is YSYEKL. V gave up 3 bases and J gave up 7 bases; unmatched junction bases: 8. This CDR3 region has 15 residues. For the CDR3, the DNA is TGCGCCAGCAGCCATCCGGGACAGGGGAATATTGAAGCTTTCTTT. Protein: CASSHPGQGNIEAFF.

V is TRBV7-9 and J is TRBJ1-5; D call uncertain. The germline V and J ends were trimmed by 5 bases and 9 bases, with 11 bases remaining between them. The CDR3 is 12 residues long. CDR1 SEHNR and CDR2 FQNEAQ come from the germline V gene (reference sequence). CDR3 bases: TGTGCCAGCAGCCCCTCTACCGGGCCCCAGCATTTT. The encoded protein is CASSPSTGPQHF.

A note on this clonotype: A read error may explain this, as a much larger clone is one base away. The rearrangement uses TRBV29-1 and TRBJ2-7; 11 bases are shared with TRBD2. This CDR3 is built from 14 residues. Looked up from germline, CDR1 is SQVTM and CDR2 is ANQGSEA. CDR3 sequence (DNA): TGCAGCGTTCCTGGGGGACTAGCGGTAGACGAGCAGTGCTTC. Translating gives CSVPGGLAVDEQCF.

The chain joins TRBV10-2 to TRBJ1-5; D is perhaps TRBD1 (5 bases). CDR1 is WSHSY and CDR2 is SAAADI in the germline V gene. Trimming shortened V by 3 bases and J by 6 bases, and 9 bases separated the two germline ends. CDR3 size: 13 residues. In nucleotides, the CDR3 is TGCGCCAGCAGTGATTGGGGGGGTCAGCCCCAGCATTTT. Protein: CASSDWGGQPQHF.

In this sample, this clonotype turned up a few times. The CDR3 nucleotides are TGCGCCAGCAGCCAAGATACAGGGGGCGGATATTCACCCCTCCACTTT. Protein sequence: CASSQDTGGGYSPLHF. The gene calls are TRBV4-3 and TRBJ1-6, with TRBD1 matching 9 bases. V shed 0 bases and J 8 bases; nucleotides not matched to a gene: 5. From germline, CDR1 is LGHNA and CDR2 YSLEER. The CDR3 consists of 16 residues.

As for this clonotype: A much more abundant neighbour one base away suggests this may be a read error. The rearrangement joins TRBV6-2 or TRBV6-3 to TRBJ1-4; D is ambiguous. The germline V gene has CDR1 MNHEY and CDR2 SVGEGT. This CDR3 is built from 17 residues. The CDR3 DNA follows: TGTGCCAGCAGTTACCTGACGACCGATCCAACTAATGAAAAACCGTTTTTT. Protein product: CASSYLTTDPTNEKPFF.

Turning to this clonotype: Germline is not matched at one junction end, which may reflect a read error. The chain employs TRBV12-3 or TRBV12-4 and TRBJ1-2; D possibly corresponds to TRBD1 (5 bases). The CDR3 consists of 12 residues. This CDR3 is CAGSHRTLDYTF. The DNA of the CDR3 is TGTGCCGGCAGTCATAGGACACTCGACTACACCTTC.

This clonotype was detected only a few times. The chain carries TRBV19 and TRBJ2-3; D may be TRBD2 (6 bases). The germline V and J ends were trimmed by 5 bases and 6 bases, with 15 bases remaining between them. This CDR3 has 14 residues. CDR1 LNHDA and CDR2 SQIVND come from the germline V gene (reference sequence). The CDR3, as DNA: TGTGCCAGTAGTGCCCTGTGGGGGGTGGATACGCAGTATTTT. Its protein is CASSALWGVDTQYF.

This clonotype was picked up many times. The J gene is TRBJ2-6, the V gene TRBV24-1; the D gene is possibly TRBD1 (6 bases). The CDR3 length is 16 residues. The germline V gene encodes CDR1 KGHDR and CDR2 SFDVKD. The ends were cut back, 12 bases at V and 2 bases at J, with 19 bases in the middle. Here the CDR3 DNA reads TGTGCCGTCCAGGGGTCCCTATTACCTGGGGCCAACGTCCTGACTTTC. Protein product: CAVQGSLLPGANVLTF.